Below, one TCR beta chain is given with its context. The data stem from a study of blood T cell repertoires in COVID-19. Study information: Sources were T cells, B-cell-depleted T cells, or PBMCs; the material itself was cDNA or gDNA.

Germline CDR1 reads SGHDT; CDR2 reads YYEEEE. This CDR3 has 14 residues. Trimming removed 7 bases at V and 0 bases at J, with 13 bases between. Clones were read by immunoSEQ multiplex PCR, and TCRdb kept only the in-frame ones, dropping some. Here the sample spans about 200,000 clones, about 83% being singletons. What was sequenced was peripheral blood. V usage is TRBV5-6 and J usage is TRBJ1-2; D is uncertain. This receptor was taken from a woman aged 35 to 49 with active or convalescent COVID-19. CDR3 loop: CASAYGRPNYGYTF. The CDR3 nucleotides read TGTGCCAGCGCGTATGGGCGTCCTAACTATGGCTACACCTTC.